The 23 T cell receptor beta chains listed next were all sequenced from one sample in a study of blood T cell repertoires in COVID-19 (dated by TCRdb to 2020 to 2021). The receptor library was made with the immunoSEQ multiplex PCR assay. Drawn from immuneACCESS, this table holds only the in-frame rearrangements with V and J called that TCRdb kept. Clones are partly lost; checked studies trace under half to an unresolved V gene and leave the rest unexplained. The sample profile shows hundreds of thousands of clones; about 90% of them were found once. Less than 1.6% of the sample is taken by the ten largest. Sequencing was done on a sample of peripheral blood. These receptors came from a woman in her thirties or forties who had recovered from COVID-19.

This rearrangement joins TRBV2 to TRBJ1-1; D ambiguous. Per germline, CDR1 SNHLY and CDR2 FYNNEI. This CDR3 comprises 12 residues. Trimming took 5 bases from V and 2 from J, leaving 6 bases between them. CDR3 sequence: CASSPYNTEAFF. The CDR3 region has the DNA TGTGCCAGCAGTCCCTATAACACTGAAGCTTTCTTT.

This clone was detected once. The chain has TRBV19 and TRBJ2-7; TRBD1 matches at 9 bases. The CDR3 is 13 residues long. Losses at the gene ends were 9 bases for V and 4 bases for J; bases not matched to a gene: 7. CDR1 and CDR2 from the germline V gene are LNHDA and SQIVND (reference sequence). The CDR3 loop reads CASSRDREYEQYF. The DNA of the CDR3 is TGTGCCAGCAGCCGGGACAGGGAATACGAGCAGTACTTC.

The genes are TRBV5-1 and TRBJ2-7; 8 bases map to TRBD1. The V gene's germline CDR1 is SGHRS and CDR2 YFSETQ. There are 15 residues in the CDR3. The trim removed 0 bases at V and 2 bases at J, leaving 4 bases unmatched. This chain's CDR3 is CASSLGTGMTYEQYF. CDR3 in DNA: TGCGCCAGCAGCTTGGGGACAGGGATGACCTACGAGCAGTACTTC.

This sequence joins TRBV30 and TRBJ1-4; 9 positions match TRBD1. CDR1 and CDR2 (germline): GTSNPN, SVGIG (reference sequence). Germline trimming cut 5 bases from V and 8 bases from J; bases unmatched to any gene: 6. This CDR3 is built from 13 residues. CDR3 nucleotide sequence: TGTGCCTGGGACAGGGGGGAGGGAGAAAAACTGTTTTTT. Protein sequence: CAWDRGEGEKLFF.

This sequence joins TRBV9 and TRBJ2-5, with TRBD2 identical over 16 bases. V was pared by 3 bases and J by 1 base, with 6 bases of the junction left unmatched. Per the germline V gene, CDR1 is SGDLS and CDR2 is YYNGEE. CDR3 length equals 18 residues. This CDR3 is CASSDGTSGGASQETQYF. The CDR3 DNA reads as TGTGCCAGCAGCGACGGGACTAGCGGGGGGGCGTCCCAAGAGACCCAGTACTTC.

The chain carries TRBV3-1 (or the pseudogene TRBV3-2) and TRBJ1-1; D perhaps matches TRBD1 (5 bases). This CDR3 contains 16 residues. Trimming cost V 2 bases and J 5 bases, with 18 bases left between them. From germline, CDR1 is LGHDT and CDR2 YNNKEL (reference sequence). The CDR3 spells CASSQRQPGEVTEAFF. CDR3 DNA sequence: TGTGCCAGCAGCCAAAGGCAACCGGGGGAAGTAACTGAAGCTTTCTTT.

The chain recombines TRBV5-1 with TRBJ2-1, with TRBD2 identical over 10 bases. V dropped 2 bases and J dropped 3; count of bases not matched to a gene: 2. The CDR3 loop spans 15 amino acids. Germline V gives CDR1 SGHRS, CDR2 YFSETQ. CDR3 DNA sequence: TGCGCCAGCAGCTTAGGGACTAGCGTCTACAATGAGCAGTTCTTC. It translates to CASSLGTSVYNEQFF.

The chain is built from TRBV9 and TRBJ2-7; 10 nucleotides align to TRBD1. V lost 0 bases to trimming and J lost 4 bases; unmatched junction nucleotides: 7. Per the germline V gene, CDR1 is SGDLS and CDR2 is YYNGEE. The CDR3 is 16 amino acids. DNA of the CDR3: TGTGCCAGCAGCGTAGAACGGACAGGGGGAATTTACGAGCAGTACTTC. Its translation: CASSVERTGGIYEQYF.

The chain joins TRBV6-5 to TRBJ2-7; possibly TRBD1 for D (6 bases). Per the germline V gene, CDR1 is MNHEY and CDR2 is SVGAGI. V dropped 6 bases and J dropped 6 bases, with 15 bases sitting between them. The CDR3 is 13 residues long. The chain's CDR3 is CASSIGQLAEQYF. In nucleotides, the CDR3 is TGTGCCAGCAGCATCGGACAGTTAGCCGAGCAGTACTTC.

The J gene is TRBJ1-5, the V gene TRBV6-6; tentative D call: TRBD1 (5 bases). Trimming cost V 2 bases and J 0 bases, with 5 bases left between them. The CDR3 has 14 amino acids. Germline CDR1 is MNHNY and CDR2 is SVGAGI (reference sequence). The CDR3 nucleotides read TGTGCCAGCAGTTACAGGGGTAGCAATCAGCCCCAGCATTTT. It specifies CASSYRGSNQPQHF.

The chain links TRBV27 to TRBJ2-3; 9 bases line up with TRBD2. Unmatched junction bases numbered 7, after V lost 6 bases and J lost 3 bases. Germline CDR1 is MNHEY and CDR2 is SMNVEV (reference sequence). This CDR3 has 15 amino acids. This chain's CDR3 is CASRSAGLATDTQYF. The CDR3 bases are TGTGCCAGCAGGTCAGCGGGACTAGCTACAGATACGCAGTATTTT.

The rearrangement uses TRBV5-1 and TRBJ1-1; no clear D gene. Per the germline V gene, CDR1 is SGHRS and CDR2 is YFSETQ. CDR3 length: 13 residues. The V end was cut by 1 base, the J end by 8 bases, with 12 bases between. The CDR3 protein is CASSLSPGLEAFF. The CDR3 coding sequence is TGCGCCAGCAGCTTGTCGCCGGGGTTGGAAGCTTTCTTT.

The chain recombines TRBV7-2 with TRBJ2-7, with D perhaps TRBD2 (6 bases). V was cut by 0 bases and J by 7 bases, with 13 bases left in between. This CDR3 has 14 amino acids. Germline-derived CDR1 and CDR2 are SGHTA and FQGNSA. The chain's CDR3 is CASSLAERVGEQYF. The DNA for the CDR3 is TGTGCCAGCAGCTTAGCGGAGCGGGTCGGGGAGCAGTACTTC.

The chain joins TRBV6-5 to TRBJ2-1; the match to TRBD1 covers 8 bases. CDR1 MNHEY and CDR2 SVGAGI come from the germline V gene. The CDR3 covers 13 residues. V dropped 5 bases and J dropped 7; count of bases not matched to a gene: 4. The CDR3 DNA follows: TGTGCCAGCAGTCACAGGGGGACTAATGAGCAGTTCTTC. Encoded protein: CASSHRGTNEQFF.

V and J are TRBV6-5 and TRBJ1-2, with D perhaps TRBD1 (6 bases). From germline, CDR1 is MNHEY and CDR2 SVGAGI. V gave up 6 bases and J gave up 5 bases, with 19 bases separating them. This CDR3 comprises 15 residues. The CDR3: CASSPGHPGGYGYTF. Written as DNA, the CDR3 is TGTGCCAGCAGCCCGGGACACCCAGGCGGTTATGGCTACACCTTC.

This clone was observed a single time. This chain uses TRBV5-1 with TRBJ2-3, with TRBD1 as a possible D gene (7 bases). The CDR3 has 15 amino acids. CDR1 SGHRS and CDR2 YFSETQ come from the germline V gene. Between the trimmed V and J ends, which lost 0 bases and 3 bases, there was a span of 11 bases. The CDR3 DNA reads as TGCGCCAGCAGCTTGGAGGCAGGGGGGACAGATACGCAGTATTTT. Protein: CASSLEAGGTDTQYF.

The rearrangement uses TRBV19 and TRBJ2-5, with 11 bases lining up with TRBD1. The ends lost 5 bases at V and 4 bases at J; junction bases unmatched: 6. CDR3 length: 15 residues. Germline CDR1 and CDR2: LNHDA and SQIVND (reference sequence). Written as DNA, the CDR3 is TGTGCCAGTAGTCCTCCGGGACAGGGGGGAGAGACCCAGTACTTC. This encodes CASSPPGQGGETQYF.

The V and J genes are TRBV27 and TRBJ1-5; perhaps TRBD1 as D (5 bases). Germline V gene sequence: CDR1 MNHEY, CDR2 SMNVEV (reference sequence). The CDR3 consists of 16 residues. Trimming cost V 8 bases and J 4 bases, with 21 bases left between them. The CDR3 DNA sequence: TGTGCCAGCCACCTTGGGCAGGGCGCGGGAAATCAGCCCCAGCATTTT. Encoded protein: CASHLGQGAGNQPQHF.

This clone was recorded once. V usage is TRBV18 and J usage is TRBJ2-5, with 14 bases aligning to TRBD2. Germline CDR1 and CDR2: KGHSH and LQKENI. V shed 4 bases and J 1 base; nucleotides not matched to a gene: 2. CDR3 length: 16 residues. CDR3 amino acids: CASSRGLAGVQETQYF. The CDR3 nucleotides are TGTGCCAGCTCACGGGGACTAGCGGGGGTCCAAGAGACCCAGTACTTC.

This chain connects TRBV7-3 to TRBJ2-1; 11 bases agree with TRBD2. This CDR3 is 15 amino acids long. Losses at the gene ends were 0 bases for V and 12 bases for J; bases not matched to a gene: 7. Per germline, CDR1 SGHTA and CDR2 FQGTGA. This CDR3 reads CASSLTTSGVLGQFF. The CDR3 nucleotides are TGTGCCAGCAGCTTAACGACTAGCGGGGTCCTGGGGCAGTTCTTC.

The rearrangement links TRBV2 to TRBJ2-1, with D perhaps TRBD1 (6 bases). The CDR3 is 13 amino acids. V gave up 5 bases and J gave up 13 bases, with 18 bases separating them. Germline loops: CDR1 SNHLY, CDR2 FYNNEI. This CDR3 reads CASSPLTGSGQFF. The CDR3 DNA is TGTGCCAGCAGTCCTCTTACAGGGTCTGGTCAGTTCTTC.

The rearrangement uses TRBV11-2 and TRBJ2-5, with D perhaps matching TRBD2 (5 bases). Germline loops: CDR1 SGHAT, CDR2 FQNNGV. This CDR3 comprises 14 residues. V was cut by 1 base and J by 4 bases, with 10 bases left in between. The CDR3 DNA reads TGTGCCAGCAGCTTAGGAGGGCGCCGAGAGACCCAGTACTTC. This encodes CASSLGGRRETQYF.

This clone was observed a few times. V gene TRBV5-1 combines with J gene TRBJ1-2; TRBD1 agrees at 7 bases. The CDR3 runs to 13 residues. Germline V lookup: CDR1 SGHRS, CDR2 YFSETQ. Trimming took 4 bases from V and 4 from J; bases not matched to a gene: 4. The chain's CDR3 is CASSTGQLYGYTF. DNA of the CDR3: TGCGCCAGCAGCACGGGACAGCTCTATGGCTACACCTTC.